This paragraph reports one T cell receptor beta chain. This clonotype was recorded a few times. Its antigen is unknown. Base qualities are not recorded, but no much larger clone differs from it by a single base. This sample stems from a study of neurological immune-mediated disorders (dated 2019 in TCRdb). Study-wide context: Of the roughly 34 multiple sclerosis patients, about 30 had relapsing-remitting MS and 3 had secondary progressive MS. The cohort was made up of about 66 subjects, consisting of around 14 HAM/TSP patients, 34 multiple sclerosis patients and around 20 healthy controls. The study compared peripheral blood TCR-beta repertoires of HTLV-I-associated myelopathy (HAM/TSP) patients, multiple sclerosis patients and healthy controls using UMI-based sequencing. Alongside PBMC samples, the set of approximately 100 TCR-beta libraries contained longitudinal samples, technical triplicates, and paired CD4+ and CD8+ T-cell subsets that had been sorted.

Unsorted PBMC libraries were generated from 2 million PBMCs stored in RNAlater at -80 °C until RNA extraction. Multiple sclerosis patients were enrolled in a US clinical protocol evaluating disease progression by magnetic resonance imaging. Peripheral blood was subjected to Ficoll-Hypaque density gradient centrifugation to isolate PBMCs, which were then cryopreserved in liquid nitrogen. The CDR3 runs 15 amino acids, cysteine and phenylalanine included. Only the CDR3 part of the read is kept: 45 bases, read in frame from the first base. Trimming takes 1 base off V and 8 bases off J; junction bases not matched to a gene: 5. The germline V gene (reference sequence) gives CDR1 as SEHNR and CDR2 as FQNEAQ. cDNA was synthesized by template-switch 5'RACE using a primer with a 10-nucleotide random unique molecular identifier that tagged each TCR transcript. Over 160 million TCR-beta sequences, covering 15-18 subjects, were produced in each sequencing run. The RNeasy kit was used to extract total RNA. Using the KAPA Real-time Library Amplification kit, TCR-beta VDJ regions were amplified with primers for the TCR constant region and the 5'RACE anchor. A first PCR added sample indexes and Illumina adaptors, after which a second PCR increased the library yield. After Ampure bead purification, the TCR product of roughly 650 bp was size-selected on a 2% E-gel SizeSelection system. Before pooling, library quality was checked on a Bioanalyzer, concentration was measured with Qubit, and libraries were quantified with the Kapa Library Quantification kit. Paired-end 2 x 150 bp sequencing of the libraries was performed on an Illumina HiSeq 2500. To increase sequence diversity, roughly 24-32% phiX was spiked into each library pool. The authors processed their data as follows. Quality-filtered reads were processed with the UMI-based MiGEC pipeline, and over 75% of raw TCR sequences were removed by the MiGEC pipeline during error correction. IMGT germline references were used for aligning VDJ genes, and each clonotype was defined as a unique CDR3 amino acid sequence together with its V-J genes. Clonal expansion, Shannon diversity and CDR3 relatedness (CalcPairwiseDistances, ClusterSamples) were evaluated with VDJtools, and phylogenetic trees were built with CLCbio workbench. A clone was classed as expanded if it had 8 or more unique UMIs, a cutoff based on coefficient-of-variation modelling across technical triplicates. Clones were called with MiXCR by TCRdb after fastp trimmed the public reads at Q25, and only in-frame beta chains were retained. Merged by CDR3 protein, the rows form single entries marked with the most common genes and DNA. The V and J calls and clone size come from TCRdb's table, not from the authors' own analysis. The sample table lists about 120,000 distinct CDR3 sequences, more than 2.5% of them with a count of one. Together, the top ten hold about 1.2% of the sample.

What the study reported, not specific to this receptor: No clinical or MRI features were associated with the MS cluster, and the authors said that larger cohorts are needed. Expanded clones from different subjects shared no identical CDR3 amino acid sequences, which suggests that TCR-beta repertoires were private in all groups. TCR clonal expansion was greatest in HAM/TSP patients and smallest in MS patients, who ranked below even healthy controls. Phylogenetic analysis grouped repertoires from 18 of 34 MS patients into a cluster of related CDR3 sequences, suggesting a possible repertoire-level signature.

The sequence links TRBV7-9 to TRBJ1-1, with 12 middle bases fitting TRBD1. Sequencing was done on a sample of PBMCs. The clonotype originates from a woman aged 25 to 39 with multiple sclerosis. The DNA is TGTGCCAGCAGCTTAGACCCAGGGACAGGGGGCGAAGCTTTCTTT. Its amino acids are CASSLDPGTGGEAFF.